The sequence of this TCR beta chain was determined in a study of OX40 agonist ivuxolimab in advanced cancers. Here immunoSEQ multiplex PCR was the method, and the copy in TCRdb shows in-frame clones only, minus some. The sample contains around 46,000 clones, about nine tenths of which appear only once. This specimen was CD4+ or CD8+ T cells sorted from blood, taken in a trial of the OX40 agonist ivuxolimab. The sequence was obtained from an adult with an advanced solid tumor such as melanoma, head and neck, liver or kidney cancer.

The CDR3, as DNA: TGTGCCAGCAGCTTTGACAGGCCGAACACTGAAGCTTTCTTT. Encoded protein: CASSFDRPNTEAFF. The chain joins TRBV6-5 to TRBJ1-1; D might be TRBD1 (6 bases). In germline, CDR1 is MNHEY, CDR2 SVGAGI. The CDR3 consists of 14 residues. Trimming removed 6 bases from V and 1 base from J, with 12 bases in between.